Sequencing of this T cell receptor (beta chain) was carried out in a study of CXCR4 blockade with PD-1 therapy in pancreatic cancer (dated by TCRdb to 2018 to 2020). With respect to the entire study: The study analyzed resected pancreatic ductal adenocarcinoma using multiplex immunohistochemistry and TCRbeta immunosequencing, along with ex vivo slice culture to test PD-1 and CXCR4 blockade. To assess intratumoral heterogeneity, two geographically distinct regions from each of roughly 6 tumors were TCR-sequenced.

Looking up the germline V gene yields CDR1 MNHNS and CDR2 SASEGT. V loses 1 base, J loses 4 bases, and the germline ends lie 7 bases apart. The CDR3, cysteine through phenylalanine, is 13 amino acids long. Part of the CDR3 DNA is given, 36 bases translated from base 1. The archived tumor blocks were obtained from patients to whom no neoadjuvant therapy had been administered before resection. In the preserved-tissue arm, the study used 30 surgical resection samples taken from fewer than 25 pancreatic ductal adenocarcinoma patients who had not previously been treated. DNA for the resection arm was extracted from ten 5-micron curls of FFPE tumor lying next to the multiplex immunohistochemistry slide. This clone was found a few times. Its specific antigen is unknown. The CDR3 end is not reached by the read, which stops 1 residue before it; the germline J gene fills it in. The study at large found these results: Only TCRbeta chains were sequenced, so true antigen-specificity overlap of convergent dominant clones remained unconfirmed pending paired alpha-beta single-cell sequencing. A strong correlation was found between the frequency of an amino acid clone and the number of distinct nucleotide rearrangements encoding that clone, which suggests convergent selection driven by common tumor antigens. Although tumors showed clonal expansion, with a mean productive clonality of 0.14 compared with 0.05 in healthy blood, clonality was not correlated with survival.

Extracted DNA was used for immunosequencing of TCRbeta CDR3 regions with the immunoSEQ Assay at Adaptive Biotechnologies. As for how the authors treated the data: To measure the absolute abundance of each unique TCRbeta CDR3, the sequences were collapsed and filtered. Clonality, calculated using only productive in-frame rearrangements, was defined as 1 minus Pielou's evenness. Regional overlap was evaluated by tracking the top 100 nucleotide rearrangements across paired samples, and paired versus unrelated samples were compared using the Morisita index. Convergence of nucleotide rearrangements onto identical amino acid sequences was assessed with the immunoSEQ Rearrangement Details tool. Drawn from immuneACCESS, this table holds only the in-frame rearrangements with V and J called that TCRdb kept. Clones are partly lost; checked studies trace under half to an unresolved V gene and leave the rest unexplained. From that table come the V and J calls and clone size; the DNA was used to work out D and trimming. This sample is represented by about 17,000 clones; around 70% of them were singletons. More than 4.5% of the sample lies in the top ten.

The clonotype originates from a human donor with pancreatic ductal adenocarcinoma. Sequencing was done on a sample of tumor tissue. Here the chain combines TRBV6-1 and TRBJ1-2, with the D segment identity uncertain. CDR3 reads: CASSEGGVYGYTF. The sequenced part of the CDR3 DNA is TGTGCCAGCAGTGAAGGGGGAGTCTATGGCTACACC.